This T cell receptor (beta chain) comes out of a study of blood T cell repertoires in COVID-19. This clone was seen a few times. Germline CDR1 is SEHNR and CDR2 is FQNEAQ (reference sequence). CDR3 length: 12 residues. Between the trimmed V and J ends, which lost 1 base and 10 bases, there was a span of 10 bases. The repertoire was sequenced with immunoSEQ multiplex PCR; TCRdb's copy has only in-frame clones and lacks some. The data hold roughly 100,000 clones, with roughly 80% observed a single time. The chain joins TRBV7-9 to TRBJ1-1; weak D call: TRBD1 (5 bases). This receptor was taken from a human donor in a cohort sampled during active COVID-19. Specimen: peripheral blood. The CDR3 is CASSLGVGGAFF. The CDR3 nucleotides read TGTGCCAGCAGCTTAGGGGTGGGGGGAGCTTTCTTT.